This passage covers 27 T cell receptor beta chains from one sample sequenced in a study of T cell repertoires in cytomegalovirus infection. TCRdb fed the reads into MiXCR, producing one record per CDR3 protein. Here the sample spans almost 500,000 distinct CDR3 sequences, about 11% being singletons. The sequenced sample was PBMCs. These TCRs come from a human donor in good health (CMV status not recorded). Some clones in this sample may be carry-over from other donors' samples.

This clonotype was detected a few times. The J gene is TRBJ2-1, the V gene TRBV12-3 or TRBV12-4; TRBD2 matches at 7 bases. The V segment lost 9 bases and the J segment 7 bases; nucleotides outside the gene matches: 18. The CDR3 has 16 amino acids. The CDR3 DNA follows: TGTGCCAGTCTCCCGGGGGGTAGCCTAAATCATAATGAGCAGTTCTTC. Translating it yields CASLPGGSLNHNEQFF.

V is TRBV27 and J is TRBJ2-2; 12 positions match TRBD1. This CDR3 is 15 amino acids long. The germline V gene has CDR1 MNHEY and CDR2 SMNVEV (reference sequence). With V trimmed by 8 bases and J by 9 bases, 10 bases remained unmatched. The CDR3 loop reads CASRSRGQGARELFF. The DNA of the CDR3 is TGTGCCAGCCGTTCCCGGGGACAGGGGGCGCGGGAGCTGTTTTTT.

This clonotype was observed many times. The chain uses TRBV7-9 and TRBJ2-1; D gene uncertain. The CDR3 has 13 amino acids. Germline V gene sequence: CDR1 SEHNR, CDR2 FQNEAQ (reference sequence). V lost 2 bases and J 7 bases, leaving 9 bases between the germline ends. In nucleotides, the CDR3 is TGTGCCAGCAGCTTAATGGAGAGGAATGAGCAGTTCTTC. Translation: CASSLMERNEQFF.

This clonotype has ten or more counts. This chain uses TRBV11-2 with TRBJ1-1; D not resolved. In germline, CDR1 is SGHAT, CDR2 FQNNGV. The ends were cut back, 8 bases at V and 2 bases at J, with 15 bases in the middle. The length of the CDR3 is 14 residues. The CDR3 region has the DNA TGTGCCAGCTACCGGGAAGCACTTAACACTGAAGCTTTCTTT. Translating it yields CASYREALNTEAFF.

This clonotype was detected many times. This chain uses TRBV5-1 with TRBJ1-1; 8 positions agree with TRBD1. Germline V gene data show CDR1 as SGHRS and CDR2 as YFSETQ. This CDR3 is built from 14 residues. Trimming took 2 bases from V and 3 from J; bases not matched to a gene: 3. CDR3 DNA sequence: TGCGCCAGCAGCTTACAGGGGGAGGACACTGAAGCTTTCTTT. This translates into CASSLQGEDTEAFF.

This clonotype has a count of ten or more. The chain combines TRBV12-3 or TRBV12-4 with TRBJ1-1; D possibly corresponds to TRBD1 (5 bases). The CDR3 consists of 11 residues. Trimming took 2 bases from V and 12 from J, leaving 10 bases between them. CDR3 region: CASSLPRATFF. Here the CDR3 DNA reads TGTGCCAGCAGTTTACCCAGGGCGACTTTCTTT.

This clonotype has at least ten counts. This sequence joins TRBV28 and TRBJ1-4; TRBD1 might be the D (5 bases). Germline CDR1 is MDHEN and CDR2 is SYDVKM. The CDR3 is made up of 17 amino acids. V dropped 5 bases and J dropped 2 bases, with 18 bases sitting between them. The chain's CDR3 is CASSPSDIPVTNEKLFF. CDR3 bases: TGTGCCAGCAGTCCCTCGGACATTCCAGTCACTAATGAAAAACTGTTTTTT.

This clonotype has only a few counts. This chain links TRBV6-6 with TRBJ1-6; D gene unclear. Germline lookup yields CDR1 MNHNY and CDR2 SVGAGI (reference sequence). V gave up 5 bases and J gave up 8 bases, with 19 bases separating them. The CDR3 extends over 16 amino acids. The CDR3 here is CASSQLYRVRDSPLHF. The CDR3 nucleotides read TGTGCCAGCAGTCAACTTTACCGGGTGCGGGATTCACCCCTCCACTTT.

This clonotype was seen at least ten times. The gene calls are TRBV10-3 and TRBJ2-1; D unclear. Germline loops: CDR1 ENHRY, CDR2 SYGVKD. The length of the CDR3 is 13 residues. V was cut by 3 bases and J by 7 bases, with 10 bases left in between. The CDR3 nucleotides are TGTGCCATCAGTGAAGCTGCTCTTAATGAGCAGTTCTTC. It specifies CAISEAALNEQFF.

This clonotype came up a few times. The CDR3 nucleotides are TGTGCCAGCAGCCTCGGACAGGAAAATCAGCCCCAGCATTTT. Amino acids: CASSLGQENQPQHF. The chain has TRBV2 and TRBJ1-5; 7 bases line up with TRBD1. There are 14 residues in the CDR3. Losses at the gene ends were 6 bases for V and 4 bases for J; bases not matched to a gene: 6. Germline values: CDR1 SNHLY, CDR2 FYNNEI.

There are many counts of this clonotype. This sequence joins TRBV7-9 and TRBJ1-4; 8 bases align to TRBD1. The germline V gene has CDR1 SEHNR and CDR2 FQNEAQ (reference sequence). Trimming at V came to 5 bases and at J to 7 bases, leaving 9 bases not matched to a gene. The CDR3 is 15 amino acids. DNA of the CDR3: TGTGCCAGCAGCGCGTCCGGGACAGGATCTGAAAAACTGTTTTTT. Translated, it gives CASSASGTGSEKLFF.

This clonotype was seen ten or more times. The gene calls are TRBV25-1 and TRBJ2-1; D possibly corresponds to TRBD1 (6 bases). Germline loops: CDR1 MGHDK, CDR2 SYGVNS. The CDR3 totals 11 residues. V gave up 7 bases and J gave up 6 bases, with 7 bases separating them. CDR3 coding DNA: TGTGCCAGCATAGGGGGCAATGAGCAGTTCTTC. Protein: CASIGGNEQFF.

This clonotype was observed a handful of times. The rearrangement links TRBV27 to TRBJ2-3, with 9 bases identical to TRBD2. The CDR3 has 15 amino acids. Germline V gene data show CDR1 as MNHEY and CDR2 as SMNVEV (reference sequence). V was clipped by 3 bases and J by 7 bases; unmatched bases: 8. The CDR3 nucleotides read TGTGCCAGCAGTTTTAGGGCTAGCGGGACCTATACGCAGTATTTT. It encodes CASSFRASGTYTQYF.

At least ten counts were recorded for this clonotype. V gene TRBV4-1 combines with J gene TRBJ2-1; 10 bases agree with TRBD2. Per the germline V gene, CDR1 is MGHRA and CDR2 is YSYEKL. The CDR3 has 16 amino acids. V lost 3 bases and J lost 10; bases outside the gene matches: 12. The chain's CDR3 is CASSQWDLSGRGEQFF. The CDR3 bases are TGCGCCAGCAGCCAGTGGGACCTAAGCGGGAGGGGCGAGCAGTTCTTC.

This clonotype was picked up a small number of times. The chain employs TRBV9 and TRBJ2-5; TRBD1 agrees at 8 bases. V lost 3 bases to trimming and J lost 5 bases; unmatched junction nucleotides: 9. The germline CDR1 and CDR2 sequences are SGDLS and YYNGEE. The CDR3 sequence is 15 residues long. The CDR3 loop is CASSAGQGMLETQYF. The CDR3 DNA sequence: TGTGCCAGCAGCGCCGGACAGGGAATGCTGGAGACCCAGTACTTC.

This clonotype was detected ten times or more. The CDR3 DNA sequence: TGTGCCAGCAGCCGGACAGGTATACAAGAGACCCAGTACTTC. Translating gives CASSRTGIQETQYF. V is TRBV6-1 and J is TRBJ2-5; TRBD1 matches 7 bases. CDR1 MNHNS and CDR2 SASEGT come from the germline V gene. The CDR3 sequence is 14 residues long. With 6 bases clipped from V and 2 bases from J, the junction kept 6 bases outside the gene matches.

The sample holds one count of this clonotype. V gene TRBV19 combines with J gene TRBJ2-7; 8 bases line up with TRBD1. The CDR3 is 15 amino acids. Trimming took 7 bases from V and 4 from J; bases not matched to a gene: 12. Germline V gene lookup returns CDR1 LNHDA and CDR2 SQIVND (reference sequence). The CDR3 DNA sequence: TGTGCCAGTATTCATAAACCGGGACAGGTATACGAGCAGTACTTC. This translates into CASIHKPGQVYEQYF.

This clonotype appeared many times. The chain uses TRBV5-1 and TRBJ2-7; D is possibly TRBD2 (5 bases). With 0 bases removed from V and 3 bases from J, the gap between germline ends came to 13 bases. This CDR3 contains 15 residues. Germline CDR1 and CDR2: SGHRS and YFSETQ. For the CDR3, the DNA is TGCGCCAGCAGCTTGGTTCGGGGTGGGAGCTACGAGCAGTACTTC. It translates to CASSLVRGGSYEQYF.

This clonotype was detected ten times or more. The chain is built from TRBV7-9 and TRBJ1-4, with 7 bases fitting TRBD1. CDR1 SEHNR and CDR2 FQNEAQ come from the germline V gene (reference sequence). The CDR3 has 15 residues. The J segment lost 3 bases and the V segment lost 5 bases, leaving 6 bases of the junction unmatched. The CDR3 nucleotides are TGTGCCAGCAGCCTCCAGGGGGGAGCTAATGAAAAACTGTTTTTT. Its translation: CASSLQGGANEKLFF.

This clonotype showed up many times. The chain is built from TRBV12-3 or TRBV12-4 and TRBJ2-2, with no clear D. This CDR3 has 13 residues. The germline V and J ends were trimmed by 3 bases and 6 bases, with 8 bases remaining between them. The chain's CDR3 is CASSFRQSGELFF. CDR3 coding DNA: TGTGCCAGCAGTTTTCGTCAGTCCGGGGAGCTGTTTTTT.

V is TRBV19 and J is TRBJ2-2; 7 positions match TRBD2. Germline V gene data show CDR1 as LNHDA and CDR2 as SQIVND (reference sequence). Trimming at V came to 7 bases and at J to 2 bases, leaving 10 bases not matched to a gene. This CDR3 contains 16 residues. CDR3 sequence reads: CASIPRAGDNTGELFF. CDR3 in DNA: TGTGCCAGTATTCCGAGGGCGGGAGATAACACCGGGGAGCTGTTTTTT.

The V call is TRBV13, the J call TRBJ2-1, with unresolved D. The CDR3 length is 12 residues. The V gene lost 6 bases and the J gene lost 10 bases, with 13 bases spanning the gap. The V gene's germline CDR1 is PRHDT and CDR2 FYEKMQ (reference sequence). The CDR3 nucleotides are TGTGCCAGCAGACGGACGGACGCGGAGCAGTTCTTC. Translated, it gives CASRRTDAEQFF.

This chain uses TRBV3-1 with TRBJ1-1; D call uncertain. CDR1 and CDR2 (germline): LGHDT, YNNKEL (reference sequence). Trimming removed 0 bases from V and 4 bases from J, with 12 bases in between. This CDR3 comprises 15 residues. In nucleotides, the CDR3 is TGTGCCAGCAGCCAAGATCCCCGGCCGGGCACTGAAGCTTTCTTT. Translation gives CASSQDPRPGTEAFF.

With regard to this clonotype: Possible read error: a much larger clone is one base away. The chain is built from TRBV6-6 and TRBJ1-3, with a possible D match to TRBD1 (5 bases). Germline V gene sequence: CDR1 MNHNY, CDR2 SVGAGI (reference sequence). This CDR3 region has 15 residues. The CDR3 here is CASSREPRDGNTIHF. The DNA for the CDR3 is TGTGCCAGCAGTCGGGAACCCAGGGATGGAAACACCATACATTTT.

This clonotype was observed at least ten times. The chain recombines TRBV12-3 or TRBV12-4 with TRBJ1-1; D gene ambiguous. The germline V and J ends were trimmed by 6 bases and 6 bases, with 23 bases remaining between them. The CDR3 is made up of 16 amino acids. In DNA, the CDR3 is TGTGCCAGCAGCTCCCGAGGGTCCCGTGTAGTGGCTGAAGCTTTCTTT. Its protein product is CASSSRGSRVVAEAFF.

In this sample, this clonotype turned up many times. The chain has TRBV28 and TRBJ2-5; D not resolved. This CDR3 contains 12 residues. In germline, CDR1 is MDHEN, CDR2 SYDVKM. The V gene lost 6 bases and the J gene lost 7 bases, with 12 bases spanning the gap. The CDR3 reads CASRLVRGTQYF. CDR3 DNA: TGTGCCAGCAGGCTCGTAAGAGGGACCCAGTACTTC.

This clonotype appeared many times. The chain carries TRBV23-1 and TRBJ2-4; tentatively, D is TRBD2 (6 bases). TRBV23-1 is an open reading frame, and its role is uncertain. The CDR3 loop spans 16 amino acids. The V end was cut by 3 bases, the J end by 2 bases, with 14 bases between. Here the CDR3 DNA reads TGCGCCAGCAGTCAGGACTACCAGGATTCCAAAAACATTCAGTACTTC. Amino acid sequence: CASSQDYQDSKNIQYF.